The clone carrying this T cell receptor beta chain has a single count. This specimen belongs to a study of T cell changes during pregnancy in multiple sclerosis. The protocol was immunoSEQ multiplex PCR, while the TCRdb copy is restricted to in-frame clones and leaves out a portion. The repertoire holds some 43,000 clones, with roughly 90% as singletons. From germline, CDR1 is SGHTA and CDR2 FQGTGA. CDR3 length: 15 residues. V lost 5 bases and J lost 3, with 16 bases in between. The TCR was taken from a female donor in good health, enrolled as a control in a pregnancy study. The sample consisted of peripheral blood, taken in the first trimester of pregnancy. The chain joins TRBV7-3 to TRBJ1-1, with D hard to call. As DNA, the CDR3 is TGTGCCAGCAGCCCGAATCCTGGGCAGTACACTGAAGCTTTCTTT. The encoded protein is CASSPNPGQYTEAFF.